A selection of T cell receptor beta chains follows, all from one sample in a study of shared clonotypes between healthy human individuals. Repertoires were generated with immunoSEQ multiplex PCR, while TCRdb's copy carries only in-frame clones and drops some. The sample lists 2 million to 2.5 million clones, approximately 94% seen once, with 1.5% to 2% in the top ten. The sample consisted of naive CD8+ T cells from PBMCs. Source of these receptors: a man aged 18 to 30 in good health. Some clones in this sample may be carry-over from other donors' samples. Each CDR3 is given with its conserved first and last residue.

v_gene | CDR3aa
TRBV10-3 | CATGQDNEQFF
TRBV7-9 | CASSLGDVITLNTIYF
TRBV10-1 | CASSESGTGFTDTQYF
TRBV27 | CASSSRDRAYEQYF
TRBV9 | CASSVVGLLRVTYEQYF
TRBV9 | CASSVAVGLAAAIGANVLTF
TRBV9 | CASSVVGARDTGELFF
TRBV27 | CASVRWLEAFF
TRBV15 | CATSGNRGPSYGYTF
TRBV27 | CASSTRDRGYGANVLTF
TRBV28 | CASRPAANEQFF
TRBV6-1 | CASSERGASFYEQYF
TRBV10-2 | CASTGLVGYEQYF
TRBV7-2 | CASRPTVDRSNYGYTF
TRBV28 | CASSLWQGQGSTDTQYF
TRBV29-1 | CSATGTGFYEQYF
TRBV19 | CASSKGGISYEQYF
TRBV7-6 | CASSPPGASYNEQFF
TRBV28 | CASSFRDTSEAFF
TRBV5-3 | CARSLEAGAIEPQHF
TRBV5-1 | CASSPWDSMNTEAFF
TRBV29-1 | CSVESGQWVDGYTF
TRBV6-1 | CASSEVKFQTYEQYF
TRBV11-2 | CASSLDYPGFTGELFF
TRBV30 | CAWTNRDPRGSGELFF
TRBV13 | CASSLGRYSPGAQYF
TRBV11-2 | CASSLAGTGANEQFF
TRBV28 | CASSSGMIYNQPQHF
TRBV13 | CASSTGRGNYGYTF
TRBV6-1 | CASSAGGEAFF
TRBV15 | CATSRELSRGAGGELFF
TRBV4-1 | CASSQTEIMAQHF
TRBV15 | CATSSNGNLNTEAFF
TRBV5-1 | CASSLKDRGSYEQYF
TRBV9 | CASSTLPDNEQFF
TRBV27 | CASSFISREGSYEQYF
TRBV5-4 | CASSSDRGRDGYTF
TRBV18 | CASSPGQNTEAFF
TRBV19 | CASSIGTANNEQFF
TRBV27 | CASSYSTDTQYF
TRBV6-1 | CASSDGRNTEAFF
TRBV27 | CASSLSAGAQNIQYF
TRBV7-9 | CASSLGAGEAFF
TRBV5-6 | CASQEGNTEAFF
TRBV7-9 | CASSYPRAPTYEQYF
TRBV7-9 | CASSFSQGIVHEQYF
TRBV28 | CASSINSGPGYTF
TRBV9 | CASSARGIIHEQYF
TRBV27 | CASHQDRVYNEQFF
TRBV25-1 | CASSVGKAYGYTF
TRBV21-1 | CASIHPPGVIYGYTF
TRBV7-8 | CASSLGLAGGGGTDTQYF
TRBV5-1 | CASSLDRDSNQPQHF
TRBV6-5 | CASSYGSSGNEQFF
TRBV9 | CASSVFPAGLYNEQFF
TRBV10-2 | CASSGIRSDEQYF